The source of this T cell receptor beta chain is a study of pediatric ulcerative colitis. Trimming took 7 bases from V and 5 from J, leaving 11 bases between them. Germline V CDR1 and CDR2: WSHSY, SAAADI. This CDR3 region has 13 residues. The repertoire was sequenced with immunoSEQ multiplex PCR; TCRdb's copy has only in-frame clones and lacks some. The table has 30,000 to 40,000 clones, around 80% seen once. Study-wide results and caveats: This repertoire reflects total lymphocytes rather than subpopulations like regulatory T cells. A couple of patients had blood samples with substantially reduced template counts.

This clone was seen only once. The antigen remains unidentified. The specimen sequenced was blood. The chain recombines TRBV10-2 with TRBJ2-2, with TRBD2 as a possible D gene (6 bases). The sequence derives from a boy aged 10-17 years with severe ulcerative colitis. The chain's CDR3 is CASTEGGTGELFF. The DNA of the CDR3 is TGCGCCAGCACCGAGGGAGGTACCGGGGAGCTGTTTTTT.